The T cell receptor (beta chain) described here comes from a study of T-cell memory formation after mild COVID-19. This clonotype has just a few counts. The CDR3 length is 14 residues. Trimming took 3 bases from V and 7 from J, leaving 12 bases between them. Germline CDR1 and CDR2: LNHDA and SQIVND (reference sequence). TCRdb re-called the 5' RACE reads through MiXCR, storing one row per CDR3 protein. The table records 250,000 to 350,000 distinct CDR3 sequences, just under 20% of them present only once. What was sequenced was PBMCs or a T cell subset sorted from them (not recorded which). The receptor was derived from a man aged 18 to 30 who had mild COVID-19 (a few samples of this study predate the infection). Cell type and time point are not known. The chain couples TRBV19 to TRBJ2-2, with D perhaps being TRBD1 or TRBD2 (5 bases each). The CDR3 DNA follows: TGTGCCAGTAGTATTCCCGGGGCGAGCGGGGAGCTGTTTTTT. This encodes CASSIPGASGELFF.